This entry lists 9 T cell receptor beta chains sequenced from one sample in a study of T-cell reconstitution after alpha-beta-depleted transplantation in children. Unique molecular identifiers were incorporated into the prepared TCRbeta library. MiXCR, applied by TCRdb to the PCR reads, yields one record per CDR3 protein. Of over 90,000 distinct CDR3 sequences listed, roughly 7.1% are singletons. The source material was PBMCs, sampled before TCRalphabeta/CD19-depleted stem cell transplant. These receptors were taken from a boy between 2 and 10 years old with acute lymphoblastic leukemia, due to receive a stem cell transplant.

A few counts support this clonotype. The V call is TRBV7-9, the J call TRBJ2-7; TRBD1 aligns across 7 bases. V shed 2 bases and J 4 bases; nucleotides not matched to a gene: 5. This CDR3 comprises 14 residues. From germline, CDR1 is SEHNR and CDR2 FQNEAQ (reference sequence). For the CDR3, the DNA is TGTGCCAGCAGCTTAAAGGGGGCCAGGTACGAGCAGTACTTC. It is translated as CASSLKGARYEQYF.

The gene calls are TRBV6-4 and TRBJ2-1; D assignment may be TRBD1 or TRBD2 (6 bases each). In germline, CDR1 is MRHNA, CDR2 SNTAGT. CDR3 size: 15 residues. V was cut by 4 bases and J by 0 bases, with 10 bases left in between. The CDR3 sequence: CASSAEGDSYNEQFF. The CDR3 region has the DNA TGTGCCAGCAGTGCGGAGGGGGACTCCTACAATGAGCAGTTCTTC.

The table lists this clonotype with many counts. The chain recombines TRBV4-1 with TRBJ2-1, with 7 bases aligning to TRBD2. Germline-derived CDR1 and CDR2 are MGHRA and YSYEKL. V lost 4 bases, J lost 9 bases, and 9 bases stayed unmatched. The CDR3 loop spans 14 amino acids. This CDR3 reads CASSPLGGGLEQFF. The DNA for the CDR3 is TGCGCCAGCAGCCCATTGGGGGGGGGTCTTGAGCAGTTCTTC.

In its sample, this clonotype was seen a few times. The chain carries TRBV20-1 and TRBJ2-3; TRBD2 matches at 9 bases. Unmatched junction bases numbered 4, after V lost 5 bases and J lost 4 bases. CDR1 is DFQATT and CDR2 is SNEGSKA in the germline V gene (reference sequence). The CDR3 is made up of 13 amino acids. The CDR3 DNA follows: TGCAGTGCTCTTAGCGGGGGCTCAGATACGCAGTATTTT. Its protein product is CSALSGGSDTQYF.

This clonotype occurred a few times. The chain uses TRBV29-1 and TRBJ2-1; 8 bases agree with TRBD1. CDR1 and CDR2 (germline): SQVTM, ANQGSEA. The CDR3 loop spans 13 amino acids. V dropped 5 bases and J dropped 8; count of bases not matched to a gene: 8. The CDR3 loop is CSVPGDRRYEQFF. As DNA, the CDR3 is TGCAGCGTTCCCGGGGACAGGAGATATGAGCAGTTCTTC.

This clonotype occurred many times. J is TRBJ2-3 and V is TRBV6-4; possible D gene TRBD2, 5 bases. The CDR3 contains 14 residues. CDR1 is MRHNA and CDR2 is SNTAGT in the germline V gene. The V gene lost 10 bases and the J gene lost 2 bases, with 16 bases spanning the gap. The CDR3 region is CATAGGSDTDTQYF. DNA of the CDR3: TGTGCCACCGCGGGCGGGTCCGACACAGATACGCAGTATTTT.

V is TRBV7-2 and J is TRBJ2-1; D gene uncertain. Germline CDR1 SGHTA, CDR2 FQGNSA. The V and J ends lost 1 base and 7 bases respectively, with 8 bases between them. CDR3 size: 13 residues. The CDR3 DNA sequence: TGTGCCAGCAGCTTAGAAGGTTGGAATGAGCAGTTCTTC. It is translated as CASSLEGWNEQFF.

This clonotype was recorded at least ten times. The rearrangement joins TRBV10-2 to TRBJ2-1, with D perhaps matching TRBD2 (5 bases). V was clipped by 5 bases and J by 8 bases, with 16 bases between them. Germline CDR1 WSHSY, CDR2 SAAADI. The CDR3 runs to 14 residues. The CDR3 bases are TGCGCCAGCAGTTACGGGGTGGTGTCGGATGAGCAGTTCTTC. Translation: CASSYGVVSDEQFF.

This clonotype was seen ten or more times. The chain recombines TRBV20-1 with TRBJ1-4; perhaps TRBD1 as D (6 bases). Germline lookup yields CDR1 DFQATT and CDR2 SNEGSKA (reference sequence). V lost 0 bases to trimming and J lost 6 bases, with 14 bases between them. The length of the CDR3 is 15 residues. The CDR3 region is CSARELGGRDEKLFF. CDR3 DNA: TGCAGTGCTAGAGAGTTGGGGGGGCGGGATGAAAAACTGTTTTTT.